Sequencing of this T cell receptor (beta chain) was carried out in a study of blood T cell repertoires in COVID-19. Study-level background: The study drew acute and convalescent COVID-19 samples from the United States, Italy and Spain.

Profiling relied on immunoSEQ multiplex PCR, and the TCRdb table lists in-frame clones only, not all of them. The sample includes under 300,000 clones, roughly 88% seen only once; the top ten take about 2.5%. Participants spanned ages about 18 to 90 years and resided in about two dozen US areas. Donors were grouped by their self-reported clinical history. The sequence came from a woman between 40 and 55 years old with acute COVID-19. Sequencing was carried out using PBMCs or T cells enriched from blood (not recorded which).

The CDR3 loop reads CASSLSRNYNEQFF. The CDR3 coding sequence is TGTGCCAGCAGTTTATCGAGGAACTACAATGAGCAGTTCTTC. The chain uses TRBV27 and TRBJ2-1; D ambiguous. The CDR3 covers 14 residues. Trimming removed 0 bases at V and 3 bases at J, with 6 bases between. Germline V CDR1 and CDR2: MNHEY, SMNVEV (reference sequence).